Sequencing of this T cell receptor (beta chain) was carried out in a study of patients with pleural tuberculosis. TCRdb reprocessed the reads via MiXCR and lists one record per CDR3 protein. The sample records about 29,000 distinct CDR3 sequences, about a sixth being singletons. For this clonotype: The junction differs from germline at one of its ends, possibly a read error.

Germline lookup yields CDR1 MDHEN and CDR2 SYDVKM. The length of the CDR3 is 15 residues. Sequenced input: peripheral blood. The clonotype was recovered from a human donor with pleural tuberculosis. The rearrangement uses TRBV28 and TRBJ1-2; tentative D call: TRBD1 (5 bases). In nucleotides, the CDR3 is TGTTCCAGCAGTTGTGATATCGGGGCCCACTATGGCTACACCTTC. It translates to CSSSCDIGAHYGYTF.